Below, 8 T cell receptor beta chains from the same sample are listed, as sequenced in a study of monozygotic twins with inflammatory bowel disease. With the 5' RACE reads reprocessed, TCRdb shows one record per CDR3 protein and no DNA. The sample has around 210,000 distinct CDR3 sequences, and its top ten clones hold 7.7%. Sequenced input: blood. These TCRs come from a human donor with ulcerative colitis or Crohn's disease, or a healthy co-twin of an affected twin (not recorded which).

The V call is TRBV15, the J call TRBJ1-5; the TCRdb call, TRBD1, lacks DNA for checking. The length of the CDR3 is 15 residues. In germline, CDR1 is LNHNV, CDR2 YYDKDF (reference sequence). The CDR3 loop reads CATSRGVLGNQPQHF.

CDR3 residues: CASSQDFGAWTDTQYF. This chain uses TRBV4-1 with TRBJ2-3; the D gene TCRdb calls, TRBD1, cannot be checked with no DNA. The CDR3 is 16 amino acids. Looked up from germline, CDR1 is MGHRA and CDR2 is YSYEKL.

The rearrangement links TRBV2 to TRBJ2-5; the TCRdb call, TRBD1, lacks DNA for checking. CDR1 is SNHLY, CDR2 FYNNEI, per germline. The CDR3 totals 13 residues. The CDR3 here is CASSQERQETQYF. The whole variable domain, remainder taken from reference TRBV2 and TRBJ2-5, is EPEVTQTPSHQVTQMGQEVILRCVPISNHLYFYWYRQILGQKVEFLVSFYNNEISEKSEIFDDQFSVERPDGSNFTLKIRSTKLEDSAMYFCASSQERQETQYFGPGTRLLVL.

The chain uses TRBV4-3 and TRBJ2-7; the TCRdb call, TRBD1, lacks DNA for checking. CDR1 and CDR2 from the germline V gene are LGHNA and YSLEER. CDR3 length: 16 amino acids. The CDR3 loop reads CASSLLQGAAVYEQYF.

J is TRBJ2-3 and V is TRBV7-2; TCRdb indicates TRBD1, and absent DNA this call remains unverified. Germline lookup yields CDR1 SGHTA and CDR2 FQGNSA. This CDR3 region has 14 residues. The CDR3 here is CASSPKAGADTQYF.

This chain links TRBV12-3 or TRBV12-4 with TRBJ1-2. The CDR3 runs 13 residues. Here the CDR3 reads CASSLPHFGGYTF.

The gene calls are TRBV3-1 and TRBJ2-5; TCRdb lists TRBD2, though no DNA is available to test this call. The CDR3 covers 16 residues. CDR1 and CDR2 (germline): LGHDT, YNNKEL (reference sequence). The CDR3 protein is CASSQEIGWGTETQYF.

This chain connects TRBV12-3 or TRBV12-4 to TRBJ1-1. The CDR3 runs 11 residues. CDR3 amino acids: CASSVRAEAFF.